This T cell receptor (beta chain) was profiled in a study of shared clonotypes between healthy human individuals. The sample holds one count of this clone. What it recognizes is unknown. The table came from immunoSEQ multiplex PCR; TCRdb's copy has only in-frame clones and leaves some out. The sample consists of 2 million to 2.5 million clones, roughly 93% of them appearing once. Study conclusions and caveats: Represented diversity (both genetic and exposure-history) was limited by the small number of donors. It was observed that 5% to 6.5% of naive CD4 clonotypes were shared across a handful of donors.

The donors were all Caucasian adults (living in Nashville, Tennessee). The material sequenced was naive CD4+ T cells from PBMCs. The subset was: CD45RA+ positively selected. The clonotype was recovered from a man younger than 35 in good health. Some clones in this sample may be carry-over from other donors' samples.

In nucleotides, the CDR3 is TGCAGCGTTGAGGGCGTCCCCGGGACCCCACGGATAGATACGCAGTATTTT. It yields the protein CSVEGVPGTPRIDTQYF. The chain combines TRBV29-1 with TRBJ2-3; D might be TRBD1 or TRBD2, each matching 5 bases. CDR3 length equals 17 residues. CDR1 and CDR2 (germline): SQVTM, ANQGSEA. Trimming took 3 bases from V and 5 from J, leaving 24 bases between them.